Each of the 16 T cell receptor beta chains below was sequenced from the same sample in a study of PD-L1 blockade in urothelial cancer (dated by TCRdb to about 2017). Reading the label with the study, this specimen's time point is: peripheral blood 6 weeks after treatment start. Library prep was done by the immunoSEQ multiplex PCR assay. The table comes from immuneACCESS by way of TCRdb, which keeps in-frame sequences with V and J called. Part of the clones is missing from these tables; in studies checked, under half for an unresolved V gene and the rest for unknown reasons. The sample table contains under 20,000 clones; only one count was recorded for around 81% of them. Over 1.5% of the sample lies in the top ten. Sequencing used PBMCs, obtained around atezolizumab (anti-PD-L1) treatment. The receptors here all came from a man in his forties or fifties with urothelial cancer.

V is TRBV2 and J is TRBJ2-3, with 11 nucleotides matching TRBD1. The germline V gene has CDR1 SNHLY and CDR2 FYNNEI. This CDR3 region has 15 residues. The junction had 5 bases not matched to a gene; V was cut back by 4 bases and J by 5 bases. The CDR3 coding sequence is TGTGCCAGCAGTGTGGACAGGGGGCAGGGAGATACGCAGTATTTT. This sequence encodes CASSVDRGQGDTQYF.

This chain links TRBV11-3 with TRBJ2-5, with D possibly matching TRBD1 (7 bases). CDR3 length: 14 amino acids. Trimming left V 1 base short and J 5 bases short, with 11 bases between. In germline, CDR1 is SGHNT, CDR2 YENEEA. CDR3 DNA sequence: TGTGCCAGCAGCTTAGGGGCAGGGGGGGAGACCCAGTACTTC. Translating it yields CASSLGAGGETQYF.

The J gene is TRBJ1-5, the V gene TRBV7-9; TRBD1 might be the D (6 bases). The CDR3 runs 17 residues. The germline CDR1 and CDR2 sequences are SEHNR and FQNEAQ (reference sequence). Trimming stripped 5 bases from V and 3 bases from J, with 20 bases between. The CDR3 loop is CASSQARHRDSNQPQHF. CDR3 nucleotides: TGTGCCAGCAGCCAGGCGCGCCACAGGGATTCCAATCAGCCCCAGCATTTT.

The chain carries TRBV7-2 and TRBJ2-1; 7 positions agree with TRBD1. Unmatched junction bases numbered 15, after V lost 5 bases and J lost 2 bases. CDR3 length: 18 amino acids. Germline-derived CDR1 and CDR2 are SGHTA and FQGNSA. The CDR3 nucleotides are TGTGCCAGCAGCCAGAGATTTACAGGGGTTAGCCCCTACAATGAGCAGTTCTTC. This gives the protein CASSQRFTGVSPYNEQFF.

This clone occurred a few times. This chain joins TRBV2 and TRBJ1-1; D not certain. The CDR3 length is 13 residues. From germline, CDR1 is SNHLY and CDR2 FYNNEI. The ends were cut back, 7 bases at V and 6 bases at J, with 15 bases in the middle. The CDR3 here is CASISEGVAEAFF. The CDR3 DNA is TGTGCCAGCATATCGGAGGGAGTAGCTGAAGCTTTCTTT. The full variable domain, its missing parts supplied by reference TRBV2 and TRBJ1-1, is EPEVTQTPSHQVTQMGQEVILRCVPISNHLYFYWYRQILGQKVEFLVSFYNNEISEKSEIFDDQFSVERPDGSNFTLKIRSTKLEDSAMYFCASISEGVAEAFFGQGTRLTVV.

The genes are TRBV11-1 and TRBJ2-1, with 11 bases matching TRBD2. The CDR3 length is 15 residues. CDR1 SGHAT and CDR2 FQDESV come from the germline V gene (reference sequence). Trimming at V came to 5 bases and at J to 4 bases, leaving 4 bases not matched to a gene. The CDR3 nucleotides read TGTGCCAGCAGCGGGACTAGCGGTTCTTACAATGAGCAGTTCTTC. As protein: CASSGTSGSYNEQFF.

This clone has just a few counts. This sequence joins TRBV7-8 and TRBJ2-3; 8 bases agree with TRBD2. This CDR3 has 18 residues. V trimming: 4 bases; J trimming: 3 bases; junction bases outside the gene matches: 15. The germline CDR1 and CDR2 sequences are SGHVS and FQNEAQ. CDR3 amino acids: CASSSPPRGTRETDTQYF. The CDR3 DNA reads TGTGCCAGCAGCTCCCCCCCCCGGGGGACTAGAGAGACAGATACGCAGTATTTT.

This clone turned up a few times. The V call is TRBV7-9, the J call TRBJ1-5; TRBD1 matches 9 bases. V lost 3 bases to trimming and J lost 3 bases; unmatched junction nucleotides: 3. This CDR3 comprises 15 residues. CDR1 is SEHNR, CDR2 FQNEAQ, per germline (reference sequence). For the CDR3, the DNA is TGTGCCAGCAGCTTTGGACAGGGGCACAATCAGCCCCAGCATTTT. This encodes CASSFGQGHNQPQHF.

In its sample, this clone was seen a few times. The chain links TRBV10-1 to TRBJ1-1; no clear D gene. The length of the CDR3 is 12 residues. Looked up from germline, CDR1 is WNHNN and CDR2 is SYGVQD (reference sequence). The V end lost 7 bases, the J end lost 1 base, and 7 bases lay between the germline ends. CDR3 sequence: CASKNRNTEAFF. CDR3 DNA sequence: TGCGCCAGCAAAAACAGGAACACTGAAGCTTTCTTT.

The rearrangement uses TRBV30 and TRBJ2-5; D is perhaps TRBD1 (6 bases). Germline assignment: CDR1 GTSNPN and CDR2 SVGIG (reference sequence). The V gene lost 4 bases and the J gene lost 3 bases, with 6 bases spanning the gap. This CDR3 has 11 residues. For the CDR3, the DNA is TGTGCCTGGACAGGGGAAGAGACCCAGTACTTC. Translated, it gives CAWTGEETQYF.

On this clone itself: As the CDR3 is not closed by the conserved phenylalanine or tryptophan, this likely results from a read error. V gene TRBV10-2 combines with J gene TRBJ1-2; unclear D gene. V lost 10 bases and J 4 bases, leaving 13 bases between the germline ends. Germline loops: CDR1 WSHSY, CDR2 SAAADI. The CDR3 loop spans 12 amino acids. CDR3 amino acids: CATARDSYGYTL. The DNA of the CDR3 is TGCGCCACCGCCCGGGATTCCTATGGCTACACCCTC.

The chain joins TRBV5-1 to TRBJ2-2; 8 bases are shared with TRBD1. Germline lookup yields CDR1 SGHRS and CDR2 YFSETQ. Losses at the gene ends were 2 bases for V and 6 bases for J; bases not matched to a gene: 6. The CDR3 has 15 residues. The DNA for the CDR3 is TGCGCCAGCAGCTTATCCCAGGGGGCCCCCGGGGAGCTGTTTTTT. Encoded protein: CASSLSQGAPGELFF.

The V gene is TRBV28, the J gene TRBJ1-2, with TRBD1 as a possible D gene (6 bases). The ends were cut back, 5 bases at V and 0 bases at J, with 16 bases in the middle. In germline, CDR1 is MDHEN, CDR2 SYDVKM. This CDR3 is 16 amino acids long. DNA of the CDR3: TGTGCCAGCAGTGCCTGGGACACTAGGTCTAACTATGGCTACACCTTC. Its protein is CASSAWDTRSNYGYTF.

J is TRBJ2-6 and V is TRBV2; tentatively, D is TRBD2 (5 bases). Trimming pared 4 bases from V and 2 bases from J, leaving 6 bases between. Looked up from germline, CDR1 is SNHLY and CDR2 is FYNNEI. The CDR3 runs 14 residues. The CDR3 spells CASSVEAGANVLTF. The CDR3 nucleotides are TGTGCCAGCAGTGTGGAGGCTGGGGCCAACGTCCTGACTTTC.

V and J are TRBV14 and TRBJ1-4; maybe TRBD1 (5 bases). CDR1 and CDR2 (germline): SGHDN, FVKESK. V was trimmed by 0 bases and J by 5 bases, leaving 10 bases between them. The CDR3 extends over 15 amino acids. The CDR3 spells CASSQEGYRNEKLFF. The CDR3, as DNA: TGTGCCAGCAGCCAAGAAGGGTACAGGAATGAAAAACTGTTTTTT. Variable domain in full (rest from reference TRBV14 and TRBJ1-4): EAGVTQFPSHSVIEKGQTVTLRCDPISGHDNLYWYRRVMGKEIKFLLHFVKESKQDESGMPNNRFLAERTGGTYSTLKVQPAELEDSGVYFCASSQEGYRNEKLFFGSGTQLSVL.

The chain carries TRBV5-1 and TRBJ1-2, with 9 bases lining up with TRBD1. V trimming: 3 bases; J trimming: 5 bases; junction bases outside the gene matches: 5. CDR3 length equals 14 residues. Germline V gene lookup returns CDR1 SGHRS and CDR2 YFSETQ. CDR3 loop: CASSSQGAQYGYTF. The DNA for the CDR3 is TGCGCCAGCAGCTCACAGGGGGCTCAATATGGCTACACCTTC.